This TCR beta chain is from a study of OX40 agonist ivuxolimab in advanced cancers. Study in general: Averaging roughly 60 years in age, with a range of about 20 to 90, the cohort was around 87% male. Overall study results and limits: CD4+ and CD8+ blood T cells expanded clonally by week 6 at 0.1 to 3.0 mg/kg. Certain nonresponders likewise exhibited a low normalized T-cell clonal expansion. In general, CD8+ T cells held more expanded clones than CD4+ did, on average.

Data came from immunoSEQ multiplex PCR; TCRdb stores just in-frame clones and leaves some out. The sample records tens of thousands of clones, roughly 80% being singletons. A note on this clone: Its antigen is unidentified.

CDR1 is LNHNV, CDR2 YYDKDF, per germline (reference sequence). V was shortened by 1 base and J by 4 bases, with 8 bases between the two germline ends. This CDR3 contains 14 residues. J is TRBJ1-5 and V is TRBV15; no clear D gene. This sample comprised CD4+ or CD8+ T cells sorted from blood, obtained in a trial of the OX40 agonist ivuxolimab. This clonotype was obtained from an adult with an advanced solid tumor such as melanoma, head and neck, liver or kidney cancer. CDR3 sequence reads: CATSRVSPNQPQHF. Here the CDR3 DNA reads TGTGCCACCAGCAGAGTGTCACCTAATCAGCCCCAGCATTTT. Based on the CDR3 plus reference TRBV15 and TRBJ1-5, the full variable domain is DAMVIQNPRYQVTQFGKPVTLSCSQTLNHNVMYWYQQKSSQAPKLLFHYYDKDFNNEADTPDNFQSRRPNTSFCFLDIRSPGLGDTAMYLCATSRVSPNQPQHFGDGTRLSIL.